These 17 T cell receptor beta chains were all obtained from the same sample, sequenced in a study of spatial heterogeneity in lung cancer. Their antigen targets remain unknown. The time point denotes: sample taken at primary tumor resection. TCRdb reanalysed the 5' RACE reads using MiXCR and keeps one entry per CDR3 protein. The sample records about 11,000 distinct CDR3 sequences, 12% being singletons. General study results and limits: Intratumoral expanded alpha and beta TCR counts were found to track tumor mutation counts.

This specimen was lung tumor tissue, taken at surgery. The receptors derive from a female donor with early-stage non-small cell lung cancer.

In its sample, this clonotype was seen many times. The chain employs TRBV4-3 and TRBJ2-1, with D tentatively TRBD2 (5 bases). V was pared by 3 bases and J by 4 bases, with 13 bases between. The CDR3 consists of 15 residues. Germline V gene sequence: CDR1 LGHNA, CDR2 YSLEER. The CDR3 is CASSQEAQTYNEQFF. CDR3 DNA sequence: TGCGCCAGCAGCCAGGAGGCACAGACGTACAATGAGCAGTTCTTC.

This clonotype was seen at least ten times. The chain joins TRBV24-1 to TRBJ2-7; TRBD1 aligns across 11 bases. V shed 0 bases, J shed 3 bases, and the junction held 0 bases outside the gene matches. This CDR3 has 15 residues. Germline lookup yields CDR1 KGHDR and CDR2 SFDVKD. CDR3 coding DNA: TGTGCCACCAGTGATTTGGGGACAGGGGGCTACGAGCAGTACTTC. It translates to CATSDLGTGGYEQYF.

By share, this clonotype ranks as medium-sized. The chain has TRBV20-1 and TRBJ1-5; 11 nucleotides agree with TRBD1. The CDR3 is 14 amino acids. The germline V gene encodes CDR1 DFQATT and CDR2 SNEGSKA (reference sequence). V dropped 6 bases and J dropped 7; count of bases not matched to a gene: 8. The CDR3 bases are TGCAGTGCCACGGACAGGGGGCAGGGACAGCCCCAGCATTTT. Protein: CSATDRGQGQPQHF.

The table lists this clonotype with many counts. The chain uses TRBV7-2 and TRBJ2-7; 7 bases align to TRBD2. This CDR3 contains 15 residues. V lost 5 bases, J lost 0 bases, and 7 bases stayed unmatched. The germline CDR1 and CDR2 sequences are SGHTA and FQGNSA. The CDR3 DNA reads TGTGCCAGCAGCCTGGGGGGGAGGACCTCCTACGAGCAGTACTTC. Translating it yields CASSLGGRTSYEQYF. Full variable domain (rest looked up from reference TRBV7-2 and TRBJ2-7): GAGVSQSPSNKVTEKGKDVELRCDPISGHTALYWYRQSLGQGLEFLIYFQGNSAPDKSGLPSDRFSAERTGGSVSTLTIQRTQQEDSAVYLCASSLGGRTSYEQYFGPGTRLTVT.

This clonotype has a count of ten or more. The CDR3 nucleotides are TGCGCCAGCAGCCCAGGGACAGGGCACACTGAAGCTTTCTTT. It yields the protein CASSPGTGHTEAFF. The chain links TRBV5-1 to TRBJ1-1; TRBD1 agrees at 9 bases. The CDR3 extends over 14 amino acids. The V segment lost 4 bases and the J segment 3 bases; nucleotides outside the gene matches: 4. Germline loops: CDR1 SGHRS, CDR2 YFSETQ.

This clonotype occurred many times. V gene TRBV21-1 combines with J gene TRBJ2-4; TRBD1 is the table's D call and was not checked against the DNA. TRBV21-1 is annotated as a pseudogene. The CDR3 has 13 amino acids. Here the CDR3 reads CASSKRSRDIQYF. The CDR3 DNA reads TGTGCCAGCAGCAAGAGATCCAGGGACATTCAGTACTTC.

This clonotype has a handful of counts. Written as DNA, the CDR3 is TGTGCCAGTAGATTAACGGGAGGGCCTGATGAGCAGTTCTTC. It specifies CASRLTGGPDEQFF. The chain joins TRBV19 to TRBJ2-1, with TRBD2 matching over 8 bases. J lost 8 bases, V lost 6 bases, and 9 bases had no gene match. CDR3 length: 14 amino acids. The germline V gene encodes CDR1 LNHDA and CDR2 SQIVND (reference sequence).

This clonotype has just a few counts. CDR3 residues: CASSPSGQNTEAFF. CDR3 sequence (DNA): TGTGCCAGCAGCCCTAGCGGACAGAACACTGAAGCTTTCTTT. The rearrangement joins TRBV7-3 to TRBJ1-1, with D perhaps TRBD1 (5 bases). V was pared by 5 bases and J by 1 base, with 11 bases between. This CDR3 comprises 14 residues. From germline, CDR1 is SGHTA and CDR2 FQGTGA.

Here the CDR3 reads CATSDSGRGDTQYF. The CDR3 DNA follows: TGTGCCACCAGTGACAGCGGGAGAGGTGATACGCAGTATTTT. The chain links TRBV24-1 to TRBJ2-3; 8 positions agree with TRBD2. V trimming: 4 bases; J trimming: 6 bases; junction bases outside the gene matches: 5. CDR3 length: 14 amino acids. Per germline, CDR1 KGHDR and CDR2 SFDVKD.

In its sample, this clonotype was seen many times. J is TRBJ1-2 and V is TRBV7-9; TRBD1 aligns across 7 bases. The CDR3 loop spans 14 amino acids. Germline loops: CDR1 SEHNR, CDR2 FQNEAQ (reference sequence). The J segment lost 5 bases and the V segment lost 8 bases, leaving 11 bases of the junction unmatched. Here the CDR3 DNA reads TGTGCCAGCGCTAACTCGGGCAGGGGGTATGGCTACACCTTC. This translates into CASANSGRGYGYTF.

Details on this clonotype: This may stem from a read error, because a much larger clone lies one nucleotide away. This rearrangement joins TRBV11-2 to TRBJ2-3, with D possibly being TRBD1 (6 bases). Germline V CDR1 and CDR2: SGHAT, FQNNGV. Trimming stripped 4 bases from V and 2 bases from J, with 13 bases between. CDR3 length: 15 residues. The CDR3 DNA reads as TGTGCCAGCAGCTCCGGACAGAGGTACACAGATACGCAGTATTTT. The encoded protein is CASSSGQRYTDTQYF.

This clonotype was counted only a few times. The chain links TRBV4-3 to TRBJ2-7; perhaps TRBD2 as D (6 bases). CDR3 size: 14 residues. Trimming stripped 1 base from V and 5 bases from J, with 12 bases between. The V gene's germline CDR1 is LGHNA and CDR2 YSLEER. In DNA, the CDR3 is TGCGCCAGCAGCCAAGTTGGGGGGTTGGACGAGCAGTACTTC. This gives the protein CASSQVGGLDEQYF.

The DNA of the CDR3 is TGTGCCAGCACCACAGGGGCTGAAAAACTGTTTTTT. It encodes CASTTGAEKLFF. The rearrangement uses TRBV6-6 and TRBJ1-4, with 7 bases matching TRBD1. The CDR3 length is 12 residues. The trim removed 7 bases at V and 7 bases at J, leaving 3 bases unmatched. CDR1 is MNHNY, CDR2 SVGAGI, per germline (reference sequence).

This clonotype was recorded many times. The CDR3 sequence: CASSPTRNGRHGYTF. CDR3 DNA sequence: TGTGCCAGCAGCCCCACCAGGAACGGGAGGCATGGCTACACCTTC. V gene TRBV3-1 combines with J gene TRBJ1-2; D remains ambiguous. CDR3 length: 15 amino acids. V was clipped by 4 bases and J by 6 bases, with 18 bases between them. Germline V CDR1 and CDR2: LGHDT, YNNKEL (reference sequence).

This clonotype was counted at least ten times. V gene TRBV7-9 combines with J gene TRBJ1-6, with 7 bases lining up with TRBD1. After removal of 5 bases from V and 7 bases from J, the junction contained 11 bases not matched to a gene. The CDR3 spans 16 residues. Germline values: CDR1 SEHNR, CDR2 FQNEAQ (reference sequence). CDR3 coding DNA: TGTGCCAGCAGCACAGGGGAGAAGGTGGTAAATTCACCCCTCCACTTT. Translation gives CASSTGEKVVNSPLHF. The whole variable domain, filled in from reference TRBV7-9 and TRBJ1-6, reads DTGVSQNPRHKITKRGQNVTFRCDPISEHNRLYWYRQTLGQGPEFLTYFQNEAQLEKSRLLSDRFSAERPKGSFSTLEIQRTEQGDSAMYLCASSTGEKVVNSPLHFGNGTRLTVT.

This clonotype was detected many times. CDR3 sequence reads: CASSAGGAGNTIYF. CDR3 in DNA: TGTGCCAGCAGCGCTGGGGGGGCTGGAAACACCATATATTTT. This sequence joins TRBV7-9 and TRBJ1-3; tentatively, D is TRBD1 (5 bases). Trimming shortened V by 5 bases and J by 2 bases, and 10 bases separated the two germline ends. Germline V CDR1 and CDR2: SEHNR, FQNEAQ (reference sequence). This CDR3 spans 14 amino acids. Full variable domain (rest looked up from reference TRBV7-9 and TRBJ1-3): DTGVSQNPRHKITKRGQNVTFRCDPISEHNRLYWYRQTLGQGPEFLTYFQNEAQLEKSRLLSDRFSAERPKGSFSTLEIQRTEQGDSAMYLCASSAGGAGNTIYFGEGSWLTVV.

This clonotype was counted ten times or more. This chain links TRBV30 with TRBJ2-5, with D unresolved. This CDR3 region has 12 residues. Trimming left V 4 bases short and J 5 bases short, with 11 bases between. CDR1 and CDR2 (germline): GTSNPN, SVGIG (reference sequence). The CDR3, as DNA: TGTGCCTGGAAAGGCCGCCGGGAGACCCAGTACTTC. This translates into CAWKGRRETQYF.